Following are 28 T cell receptor beta chains from one sample sequenced in a study of shared clonotypes between healthy human individuals. Some clones are missing from TCRdb's copy, which holds only in-frame ones; the method was immunoSEQ multiplex PCR. The sample holds 490,000 or so clones; around 80% are singletons and the top ten take 9.5% to 15%. The specimen sequenced was PBMCs. Receptors originate from a middle-aged woman in good health. Some clones in this sample may be carry-over from other donors' samples.

The chain combines TRBV7-9 with TRBJ1-3, with 8 positions matching TRBD1. The CDR3 is 14 amino acids. The V segment lost 4 bases and the J segment 1 base; nucleotides outside the gene matches: 0. Per germline, CDR1 SEHNR and CDR2 FQNEAQ (reference sequence). The CDR3 DNA reads TGTGCCAGCAGCTGGACAGGGTCTGGAAACACCATATATTTT. Protein sequence: CASSWTGSGNTIYF.

J is TRBJ1-4 and V is TRBV27, with unresolved D. The germline V and J ends were trimmed by 5 bases and 11 bases, with 18 bases remaining between them. Germline loops: CDR1 MNHEY, CDR2 SMNVEV (reference sequence). The CDR3 totals 14 residues. The DNA of the CDR3 is TGTGCCAGCAGTCCGCGGGCCTACCGGGAGAAACTGTTTTTT. This codes for CASSPRAYREKLFF.

The V and J genes are TRBV11-2 and TRBJ2-4, with D perhaps TRBD1 or TRBD2 (5 bases each). This CDR3 has 16 residues. The germline V gene encodes CDR1 SGHAT and CDR2 FQNNGV. Trimming stripped 5 bases from V and 2 bases from J, with 16 bases between. The CDR3 region has the DNA TGTGCCAGCAGCCCTACAACCGGGACCACCAAAAACATTCAGTACTTC. Protein sequence: CASSPTTGTTKNIQYF.

This clone was observed once. The chain links TRBV18 to TRBJ1-2; no reliable D call. Trimming left V 3 bases short and J 6 bases short, with 14 bases between. The CDR3 sequence is 14 residues long. Germline CDR1 is KGHSH and CDR2 is LQKENI. The CDR3 DNA reads TGTGCCAGCTCACCCAATGAAGGGAACGATGGCTACACCTTC. Residues: CASSPNEGNDGYTF.

The rearrangement links TRBV7-2 to TRBJ2-2; 7 nucleotides agree with TRBD1. This CDR3 region has 15 residues. J gave up 2 bases and V 6 bases, and 6 bases lay outside the gene matches. The germline CDR1 and CDR2 sequences are SGHTA and FQGNSA. The CDR3 sequence: CASRTTGANTGELFF. The CDR3 DNA reads TGTGCCAGCAGAACTACAGGGGCCAACACCGGGGAGCTGTTTTTT. Full variable domain (outside the CDR3, taken from reference TRBV7-2 and TRBJ2-2): GAGVSQSPSNKVTEKGKDVELRCDPISGHTALYWYRQSLGQGLEFLIYFQGNSAPDKSGLPSDRFSAERTGGSVSTLTIQRTQQEDSAVYLCASRTTGANTGELFFGEGSRLTVL.

The chain recombines TRBV5-1 with TRBJ2-1; the D is unclear. From germline, CDR1 is SGHRS and CDR2 YFSETQ. The CDR3 contains 14 residues. V was shortened by 0 bases and J by 7 bases, with 11 bases between the two germline ends. The CDR3 sequence: CASSLDDSENEQFF. The CDR3 region has the DNA TGCGCCAGCAGCTTGGACGACTCGGAGAATGAGCAGTTCTTC.

This clone was seen repeatedly, ten times or more. The identical CDR3 is also encoded by other nucleotide sequences in the sample. The chain couples TRBV10-3 to TRBJ1-3, with a weak D call TRBD1 (6 bases). This CDR3 comprises 13 residues. V was cut by 6 bases and J by 4 bases, with 10 bases left in between. The germline CDR1 and CDR2 sequences are ENHRY and SYGVKD. CDR3 loop: CAIRDSLGNTIYF. CDR3 bases: TGTGCCATCAGGGACAGTCTGGGAAACACCATATATTTT.

This chain uses TRBV6-5 with TRBJ2-5; D unclear. V lost 5 bases and J 5 bases, leaving 12 bases between the germline ends. Germline CDR1 is MNHEY and CDR2 is SVGAGI. This CDR3 comprises 13 residues. The CDR3 region has the DNA TGTGCCAGCAGTCGGCAGGATGGGGAGACCCAGTACTTC. Protein: CASSRQDGETQYF.

CDR3 in DNA: TGTGCCAGCAGTGTCAGCTTAGCCAAAAACATTCAGTACTTC. Its translation: CASSVSLAKNIQYF. V and J are TRBV28 and TRBJ2-4; D remains ambiguous. Per germline, CDR1 MDHEN and CDR2 SYDVKM. V lost 5 bases, J lost 0 bases, and 8 bases lay in between. The CDR3 consists of 14 residues.

In the case of this clone: A read error may be the cause here, since a much bigger clone is one base away. Other DNA sequences within the sample encode an identical CDR3. This chain links TRBV30 with TRBJ1-1; the D is unclear. CDR3 length: 15 residues. Trimming took 0 bases from V and 3 from J, leaving 14 bases between them. Germline V lookup: CDR1 GTSNPN, CDR2 SVGIG (reference sequence). The CDR3 DNA is TGTGCCTGGAGTGTAGGTAGAGCCGGAGACACTGAAGCTTTCTTT. The encoded protein is CAWSVGRAGDTEAFF. The complete variable domain, with remaining parts taken from reference TRBV30 and TRBJ1-1, reads SQTIHQWPATLVQPVGSPLSLECTVEGTSNPNLYWYRQAAGRGLQLLFYSVGIGQISSEVPQNLSASRPQDRQFILSSKKLLLSDSGFYLCAWSVGRAGDTEAFFGQGTRLTVV.

This clone was seen a single time. The rearrangement links TRBV5-1 to TRBJ2-2; D is uncertain. Trimming pared 0 bases from V and 3 bases from J, leaving 12 bases between. The CDR3 runs 16 residues. Germline V gene data show CDR1 as SGHRS and CDR2 as YFSETQ. In DNA form, the CDR3 reads TGCGCCAGCAGCTTGGCCGCGTGGGATCACACCGGGGAGCTGTTTTTT. Translated, it gives CASSLAAWDHTGELFF.

This clone showed up just once. The CDR3 here is CASSETLAGVRYEQYF. Written as DNA, the CDR3 is TGCGCCAGCAGTGAAACCCTAGCGGGAGTTCGGTACGAGCAGTACTTC. The V and J genes are TRBV10-2 and TRBJ2-7, with 10 nucleotides matching TRBD2. Germline loops: CDR1 WSHSY, CDR2 SAAADI. The CDR3 is 16 amino acids. V lost 3 bases to trimming and J lost 4 bases; unmatched junction nucleotides: 9.

This clone was picked up a small number of times. The chain couples TRBV7-9 to TRBJ2-2; D remains ambiguous. Trimming cost V 2 bases and J 0 bases, with 7 bases left between them. This CDR3 spans 15 amino acids. In germline, CDR1 is SEHNR, CDR2 FQNEAQ (reference sequence). The CDR3 region has the DNA TGTGCCAGCAGCTTAAACCCCGCGAACACCGGGGAGCTGTTTTTT. This gives the protein CASSLNPANTGELFF.

There are a few counts of this clone. This rearrangement joins TRBV30 to TRBJ2-2; perhaps TRBD1 as D (5 bases). V was cut by 2 bases and J by 6 bases, with 16 bases left in between. Germline CDR1 GTSNPN, CDR2 SVGIG (reference sequence). The CDR3 consists of 15 residues. The CDR3 DNA follows: TGTGCCTGGAGTAGACCCCTCAAGGGGTCCGGGGAGCTGTTTTTT. Its translation: CAWSRPLKGSGELFF.

Note on this clone: A read error may produce the germline difference seen at one junction end. The chain joins TRBV6-6 to TRBJ2-7; 9 bases line up with TRBD1. The V gene's germline CDR1 is MNHNY and CDR2 SVGAGI (reference sequence). This CDR3 has 15 residues. The CDR3 DNA reads as TGTGCCAGCAGTAACTCCGGGACAGGGTCTTCCGAGCAGTACTTC. Residues: CASSNSGTGSSEQYF.

V is TRBV19 and J is TRBJ2-2; 10 positions match TRBD1. The CDR3 has 15 amino acids. After removal of 4 bases from V and 5 bases from J, the junction contained 4 bases not matched to a gene. The V gene's germline CDR1 is LNHDA and CDR2 SQIVND (reference sequence). The CDR3 reads CASSRGQGLTGELFF. The CDR3 DNA follows: TGTGCCAGTAGTAGGGGACAGGGGCTAACCGGGGAGCTGTTTTTT. The full variable domain, rest sourced from reference TRBV19 and TRBJ2-2, is DGGITQSPKYLFRKEGQNVTLSCEQNLNHDAMYWYRQDPGQGLRLIYYSQIVNDFQKGDIAEGYSVSREKKESFPLTVTSAQKNPTAFYLCASSRGQGLTGELFFGEGSRLTVL.

CDR3 nucleotides: TGTGCCAGTAGTCGAGACACAGAAAACTATGGCTACACCTTC. This sequence encodes CASSRDTENYGYTF. The J gene is TRBJ1-2, the V gene TRBV19; D not resolved. This CDR3 is 14 amino acids long. The V end was cut by 5 bases, the J end by 2 bases, with 12 bases between. CDR1 is LNHDA, CDR2 SQIVND, per germline (reference sequence).

V is TRBV11-2 and J is TRBJ2-5; D is tentatively TRBD1 or TRBD2 (5 bases each). The V gene's germline CDR1 is SGHAT and CDR2 FQNNGV. The CDR3 is 13 residues long. V was pared by 4 bases and J by 2 bases, with 8 bases between. The CDR3 is CASSSGTQETQYF. CDR3 DNA: TGTGCCAGCAGCTCCGGGACGCAAGAGACCCAGTACTTC.

The V and J genes are TRBV4-2 and TRBJ2-1, with TRBD2 as a possible D gene (5 bases). This CDR3 contains 15 residues. Germline V gene data show CDR1 as LGHNA and CDR2 as YNFKEQ. V dropped 1 base and J dropped 2 bases, with 9 bases sitting between them. The CDR3 loop reads CASSQAGSAYNEQFF. CDR3 bases: TGTGCCAGCAGCCAAGCGGGGTCTGCCTACAATGAGCAGTTCTTC.

In its sample, this clone was seen a few times. The chain joins TRBV11-2 to TRBJ2-5; 10 positions agree with TRBD2. The J call may be incorrect, as the DNA end agrees better with TRBJ2-7. In germline, CDR1 is SGHAT, CDR2 FQNNGV. This CDR3 comprises 15 residues. Written as DNA, the CDR3 is TGTGCCAGCAGCCTCCGACTAGCGGGTCCCTACGAGCAGTACTTC. Residues: CASSLRLAGPYEQYF.

This chain uses TRBV28 with TRBJ2-7; no definite D call. The CDR3 totals 10 residues. The V gene's germline CDR1 is MDHEN and CDR2 SYDVKM. V lost 6 bases, J lost 3 bases, and 3 bases lay in between. CDR3 coding DNA: TGTGCCAGCAGAGGCTACGAGCAGTACTTC. As protein: CASRGYEQYF.

The chain is built from TRBV27 and TRBJ2-5, with D unresolved. Trimming removed 1 base from V and 0 bases from J, with 3 bases in between. Germline loops: CDR1 MNHEY, CDR2 SMNVEV (reference sequence). This CDR3 has 13 amino acids. The DNA of the CDR3 is TGTGCCAGCAGTTTATGGGACCAAGAGACCCAGTACTTC. This gives the protein CASSLWDQETQYF.

CDR3 bases: TGTGCCAGCAGCCCGGGGGGCGCAGGGAACACTGAAGCTTTCTTT. Protein: CASSPGGAGNTEAFF. The chain has TRBV5-4 and TRBJ1-1; D may be TRBD1 (6 bases). CDR3 length: 15 amino acids. With 4 bases removed from V and 1 base from J, the gap between germline ends came to 14 bases. The germline V gene encodes CDR1 SGHNT and CDR2 YYREEE (reference sequence).

The J gene is TRBJ1-2, the V gene TRBV19, with D tentatively TRBD1 (5 bases). The CDR3 has 15 amino acids. Per germline, CDR1 LNHDA and CDR2 SQIVND (reference sequence). The V gene lost 6 bases and the J gene lost 0 bases, with 14 bases spanning the gap. The DNA of the CDR3 is TGTGCCAGTAGGTCCGCAGGGATGGCTAACTATGGCTACACCTTC. Its translation: CASRSAGMANYGYTF.

The chain has TRBV5-4 and TRBJ2-5, with 8 bases lining up with TRBD2. The J segment lost 2 bases and the V segment lost 2 bases, leaving 8 bases of the junction unmatched. CDR3 length equals 16 residues. The V gene's germline CDR1 is SGHNT and CDR2 YYREEE (reference sequence). CDR3 nucleotide sequence: TGTGCCAGCAGCTTAGGGGCAGCGGGGGCACAAGAGACCCAGTACTTC. Protein sequence: CASSLGAAGAQETQYF.

The gene calls are TRBV1 and TRBJ1-5. TRBV1 is a known pseudogene. This CDR3 has 16 residues. Written as DNA, the CDR3 is TGCACCAGCAGCCAAGATAATGGTCGAGGGTCCCAGCCCCAGCATTTT. It yields the protein CTSSQDNGRGSQPQHF.

The chain joins TRBV4-2 to TRBJ2-1; perhaps TRBD1 as D (5 bases). The CDR3 is made up of 15 amino acids. Germline V CDR1 and CDR2: LGHNA, YNFKEQ. The germline V and J ends were trimmed by 5 bases and 6 bases, with 17 bases remaining between them. The CDR3, as DNA: TGTGCCAGCAGCGGAGAACTCCGCAGGGTCAATGAGCAGTTCTTC. Its protein is CASSGELRRVNEQFF.

In regard to this clone: This probably arose from a read error, given a far larger clone one base away. The sample carries other DNA sequences with the same CDR3. The genes are TRBV19 and TRBJ2-3, with D tentatively TRBD2 (6 bases). V shed 4 bases and J shed 0 bases, with 14 bases lying between them. Germline CDR1 reads LNHDA; CDR2 reads SQIVND (reference sequence). The CDR3 has 16 residues. CDR3 coding DNA: TGTGCCAGTAGTAGGGCCCTAGCGTCGAGCACAGATACGCAGTATTTT. It yields the protein CASSRALASSTDTQYF.